A selection of T cell receptor beta chains follows, all from one sample in a study of T cell responses to AZD1222 COVID-19 vaccine. Some clones are missing from TCRdb's copy, which holds only in-frame ones; the method was immunoSEQ multiplex PCR. The sample has about 110,000 clones; around 92% are singletons. The input for sequencing was peripheral blood, taken 28 days after the second AZD1222 dose. These receptors were obtained from an adult who received the AZD1222 COVID-19 vaccine. The CDR3 runs from the conserved cysteine through the conserved F or W. Each record gives: clone size, V gene, D gene, J gene, CDR3 protein, CDR3 DNA. A D gene is named only where the DNA matches it firmly. Rows give clone size only sometimes, using once, few, many, or a class for an expanded clone.

clone size: .
V gene: TRBV24-1
D gene: .
J gene: TRBJ1-5
CDR3 protein: CATSDRRYSNQPQHF
CDR3 DNA: TGTGCCACCAGTGACCGACGGTATAGCAATCAGCCCCAGCATTTT

clone size: once
V gene: TRBV11-2
D gene: .
J gene: TRBJ2-5
CDR3 protein: CASSLGHDQETQYF
CDR3 DNA: TGTGCCAGCAGCTTAGGACACGACCAAGAGACCCAGTACTTC

clone size: .
V gene: TRBV29-1
D gene: .
J gene: TRBJ2-2
CDR3 protein: CSVVVRADTGELFF
CDR3 DNA: TGCAGCGTCGTGGTAAGGGCTGACACCGGGGAGCTGTTTTTT

clone size: .
V gene: TRBV12-5
D gene: .
J gene: TRBJ2-5
CDR3 protein: CASGLSAGNGAQYF
CDR3 DNA: TGTGCTAGTGGTTTATCTGCAGGGAACGGGGCCCAGTACTTC

clone size: .
V gene: TRBV18
D gene: .
J gene: TRBJ2-3
CDR3 protein: CASSPADTQYF
CDR3 DNA: TGTGCCAGCTCACCGGCAGATACGCAGTATTTT

clone size: .
V gene: TRBV5-1
D gene: TRBD1
J gene: TRBJ2-1
CDR3 protein: CASSSGTGNYNEQFF
CDR3 DNA: TGCGCCAGCAGCTCCGGGACAGGGAACTACAATGAGCAGTTCTTC

clone size: .
V gene: TRBV11-2
D gene: TRBD1
J gene: TRBJ2-3
CDR3 protein: CASSTRTGARDTQYF
CDR3 DNA: TGTGCCAGCAGCACCCGGACAGGGGCACGGGATACGCAGTATTTT

clone size: .
V gene: TRBV5-4
D gene: TRBD1
J gene: TRBJ2-7
CDR3 protein: CASSLTPGQGLREQYF
CDR3 DNA: TGTGCCAGCAGCCTAACTCCGGGACAGGGGCTGCGCGAGCAGTACTTC

clone size: .
V gene: TRBV5-1
D gene: TRBD1
J gene: TRBJ2-7
CDR3 protein: CASSAMGTGGYEQYF
CDR3 DNA: TGCGCCAGCAGCGCCATGGGGACAGGGGGGTACGAGCAGTACTTC

clone size: .
V gene: TRBV6-2/TRBV6-3
D gene: .
J gene: TRBJ1-2
CDR3 protein: CASSVAGLGYTF
CDR3 DNA: TGTGCCAGCAGTGTAGCAGGGCTTGGCTACACCTTC

clone size: .
V gene: TRBV2
D gene: TRBD2
J gene: TRBJ2-1
CDR3 protein: CASSDRAGASYNEQFF
CDR3 DNA: TGTGCCAGCAGTGACAGAGCGGGAGCCTCCTACAATGAGCAGTTCTTC

clone size: few
V gene: TRBV5-1
D gene: .
J gene: TRBJ1-4
CDR3 protein: CASSLVGLTNEKLFF
CDR3 DNA: TGCGCCAGCAGCTTGGTTGGGCTAACTAATGAAAAACTGTTTTTT

clone size: .
V gene: TRBV15
D gene: TRBD2
J gene: TRBJ2-7
CDR3 protein: CATSSLTSGNRYEQYF
CDR3 DNA: TGTGCCACCAGCAGCCTTACTAGCGGGAATAGATACGAGCAGTACTTC

clone size: .
V gene: TRBV28
D gene: TRBD1
J gene: TRBJ2-7
CDR3 protein: CASSRTGTGLYEQYF
CDR3 DNA: TGTGCCAGCAGTCGGACCGGGACAGGGCTCTACGAGCAGTACTTC

clone size: .
V gene: TRBV28
D gene: TRBD2
J gene: TRBJ2-7
CDR3 protein: CASSFLGGSSYEQYF
CDR3 DNA: TGTGCCAGCAGTTTTTTGGGGGGGAGCTCCTACGAGCAGTACTTC

clone size: .
V gene: TRBV7-2
D gene: .
J gene: TRBJ1-2
CDR3 protein: CASSGNRLLVYGYTF
CDR3 DNA: TGTGCCAGCAGCGGAAACAGGTTACTAGTCTATGGCTACACCTTC

clone size: .
V gene: TRBV19
D gene: .
J gene: TRBJ2-7
CDR3 protein: CASSPSHERALYEQYF
CDR3 DNA: TGTGCCAGTAGTCCCTCCCATGAGCGGGCTCTATACGAGCAGTACTTC

clone size: .
V gene: TRBV2
D gene: .
J gene: TRBJ2-7
CDR3 protein: CASRTGAGAFYEQYF
CDR3 DNA: TGTGCCAGCAGGACGGGGGCAGGTGCTTTCTACGAGCAGTACTTC

clone size: .
V gene: TRBV12-3/TRBV12-4
D gene: .
J gene: TRBJ1-1
CDR3 protein: CASSIGQNTEAFF
CDR3 DNA: TGTGCCAGCAGTATTGGACAGAACACTGAAGCTTTCTTT

clone size: .
V gene: TRBV19
D gene: .
J gene: TRBJ1-4
CDR3 protein: CASSIGDNNEKLFF
CDR3 DNA: TGTGCCAGTAGTATAGGTGACAATAATGAAAAACTGTTTTTT

clone size: .
V gene: TRBV28
D gene: .
J gene: TRBJ1-5
CDR3 protein: CATQLGGSNQPQHF
CDR3 DNA: TGTGCCACCCAATTAGGGGGAAGCAATCAGCCCCAGCATTTT

clone size: .
V gene: TRBV24-1
D gene: .
J gene: TRBJ1-5
CDR3 protein: CATQTTGPNQPQHF
CDR3 DNA: TGTGCCACCCAAACGACAGGCCCCAATCAGCCCCAGCATTTT

clone size: .
V gene: TRBV28
D gene: .
J gene: TRBJ2-7
CDR3 protein: CASSRELGYEQYF
CDR3 DNA: TGTGCCAGCAGCCGAGAGCTTGGCTACGAGCAGTACTTC

clone size: .
V gene: TRBV24-1
D gene: .
J gene: TRBJ1-5
CDR3 protein: CATSDGAVGMPQHF
CDR3 DNA: TGTGCCACCAGTGACGGGGCGGTGGGTATGCCCCAGCATTTT

clone size: .
V gene: TRBV25-1
D gene: TRBD1
J gene: TRBJ1-1
CDR3 protein: CASSGGQGPAEAFF
CDR3 DNA: TGTGCCAGCAGTGGGGGACAGGGGCCGGCTGAAGCTTTCTTT

clone size: once
V gene: TRBV6-4
D gene: .
J gene: TRBJ2-3
CDR3 protein: CASSDPSSRQPASTDTQYF
CDR3 DNA: TGTGCCAGCAGTGACCCCTCTTCACGGCAGCCAGCTAGCACAGATACGCAGTATTTT

clone size: .
V gene: TRBV5-1
D gene: TRBD1
J gene: TRBJ1-1
CDR3 protein: CASRPTGGAEAFF
CDR3 DNA: TGCGCCAGCAGACCGACAGGGGGCGCTGAAGCTTTCTTT

clone size: .
V gene: TRBV19
D gene: .
J gene: TRBJ2-1
CDR3 protein: CASNARHAYNEQFF
CDR3 DNA: TGTGCCAGCAACGCCAGACACGCTTACAATGAGCAGTTCTTC

clone size: .
V gene: TRBV6-6
D gene: .
J gene: TRBJ2-1
CDR3 protein: CASSSGPLGQFF
CDR3 DNA: TGTGCCAGCAGTTCCGGGCCCTTGGGGCAGTTCTTC

clone size: .
V gene: TRBV28
D gene: .
J gene: TRBJ1-2
CDR3 protein: CASSLLGSGGYTF
CDR3 DNA: TGTGCCAGCAGTCTCTTGGGCAGTGGGGGCTACACCTTC

clone size: .
V gene: TRBV5-4
D gene: .
J gene: TRBJ1-5
CDR3 protein: CASSVDSNQPQHF
CDR3 DNA: TGTGCCAGCAGCGTGGACAGCAATCAGCCCCAGCATTTT

clone size: .
V gene: TRBV7-8
D gene: TRBD1
J gene: TRBJ1-2
CDR3 protein: CASSVKQGAEGYTF
CDR3 DNA: TGTGCCAGCAGCGTTAAACAGGGGGCAGAAGGCTACACCTTC

clone size: .
V gene: TRBV27
D gene: .
J gene: TRBJ2-7
CDR3 protein: CASSFRVRDGGYEQYF
CDR3 DNA: TGTGCCAGCAGTTTCAGGGTTCGTGACGGGGGCTACGAGCAGTACTTC

clone size: .
V gene: TRBV6-6
D gene: .
J gene: TRBJ2-3
CDR3 protein: CASKSGGDTDTQYF
CDR3 DNA: TGTGCCAGCAAGAGTGGCGGGGACACAGATACGCAGTATTTT

clone size: .
V gene: TRBV6-5
D gene: .
J gene: TRBJ1-5
CDR3 protein: CASSPLIGGTQPQHF
CDR3 DNA: TGTGCCAGCAGTCCGTTAATAGGGGGGACTCAGCCCCAGCATTTT

clone size: .
V gene: TRBV7-9
D gene: .
J gene: TRBJ1-2
CDR3 protein: CASSLTRGQDYGYTF
CDR3 DNA: TGTGCCAGCAGCTTAACGCGGGGCCAGGACTATGGCTACACCTTC

clone size: .
V gene: TRBV2
D gene: .
J gene: TRBJ1-6
CDR3 protein: CASRPMGQLSLHF
CDR3 DNA: TGTGCCAGCAGGCCCATGGGACAACTCTCCCTCCACTTT

clone size: .
V gene: TRBV19
D gene: .
J gene: TRBJ1-2
CDR3 protein: CASRADGNYGYTF
CDR3 DNA: TGTGCCAGTAGGGCTGACGGAAACTATGGCTACACCTTC

clone size: .
V gene: TRBV18
D gene: TRBD2
J gene: TRBJ2-1
CDR3 protein: CASSPPSAGEAYNEQFF
CDR3 DNA: TGTGCCAGCTCACCACCGAGTGCGGGGGAAGCCTACAATGAGCAGTTCTTC

clone size: .
V gene: TRBV5-1
D gene: .
J gene: TRBJ1-3
CDR3 protein: CASSFHSGNTIYF
CDR3 DNA: TGCGCCAGCAGCTTCCACTCTGGAAACACCATATATTTT

clone size: .
V gene: TRBV6-5
D gene: .
J gene: TRBJ2-7
CDR3 protein: CASSTRDHGTYEQYF
CDR3 DNA: TGTGCCAGCAGTACCCGGGACCATGGGACCTACGAGCAGTACTTC

clone size: .
V gene: TRBV28
D gene: .
J gene: TRBJ1-4
CDR3 protein: CASRVDRADEKLFF
CDR3 DNA: TGTGCCAGCAGGGTGGACAGAGCCGACGAAAAACTGTTTTTT

clone size: .
V gene: TRBV6-5
D gene: .
J gene: TRBJ1-2
CDR3 protein: CASSYGGEYTF
CDR3 DNA: TGTGCCAGCAGTTACGGGGGGGAGTACACCTTC

clone size: .
V gene: TRBV28
D gene: .
J gene: TRBJ1-2
CDR3 protein: CASSSLDLLYGYTF
CDR3 DNA: TGTGCCAGCAGTTCGCTGGACCTACTCTATGGCTACACCTTC

clone size: .
V gene: TRBV28
D gene: TRBD2
J gene: TRBJ2-3
CDR3 protein: CASSALLAGASDTQYF
CDR3 DNA: TGTGCCAGCAGTGCCCTACTAGCGGGAGCTTCAGATACGCAGTATTTT

clone size: .
V gene: TRBV9
D gene: TRBD1
J gene: TRBJ1-1
CDR3 protein: CASSASQGMGTEAFF
CDR3 DNA: TGTGCCAGCAGCGCCTCACAGGGGATGGGGACTGAAGCTTTCTTT

clone size: few
V gene: TRBV7-6
D gene: TRBD1
J gene: TRBJ2-7
CDR3 protein: CASSSRTGPYEQYF
CDR3 DNA: TGTGCCAGCAGCTCTCGGACAGGACCCTACGAGCAGTACTTC

clone size: .
V gene: TRBV29-1
D gene: TRBD2
J gene: TRBJ2-1
CDR3 protein: CSVEATGDYLYVQFF
CDR3 DNA: TGCAGCGTTGAAGCGACTGGGGACTACCTATACGTGCAGTTCTTC

clone size: .
V gene: TRBV14
D gene: .
J gene: TRBJ2-5
CDR3 protein: CASSQDAGTLVGETQYF
CDR3 DNA: TGTGCCAGCAGCCAAGACGCCGGGACACTTGTCGGGGAGACCCAGTACTTC

clone size: once
V gene: TRBV2
D gene: .
J gene: TRBJ1-3
CDR3 protein: CASSSMTGSGNTIYF
CDR3 DNA: TGTGCCAGCAGTTCCATGACAGGCTCTGGAAACACCATATATTTT

clone size: .
V gene: TRBV28
D gene: .
J gene: TRBJ1-5
CDR3 protein: CASSVTGHNQPQHF
CDR3 DNA: TGTGCCAGCAGTGTTACAGGGCACAATCAGCCCCAGCATTTT

clone size: .
V gene: TRBV5-1
D gene: .
J gene: TRBJ1-1
CDR3 protein: CASSLEGGTEAFF
CDR3 DNA: TGCGCCAGCAGCTTGGAGGGAGGGACTGAAGCTTTCTTT

clone size: .
V gene: TRBV3-1/TRBV3-2
D gene: .
J gene: TRBJ1-1
CDR3 protein: CASSQVSTEAFF
CDR3 DNA: TGTGCCAGCAGCCAAGTGAGCACTGAAGCTTTCTTT